The 13 T cell receptor beta chains below were found in one sample sequenced in a study of molecular identifiers for immune sequencing clone quantification. TCRdb processed the PCR reads anew with MiXCR; each CDR3 protein has one entry. The sample has tens of thousands of distinct CDR3 sequences; less than 20% are singletons. Sequencing was carried out using naive CD8+ T cells from blood, with Jurkat cell RNA spiked in. Subset defined: FACS-sorted CD8+CD4-CCR7+CD45RA+ naive T cells. These receptors were collected from a human donor in good health. Some libraries in this study had Jurkat cell RNA spiked in.

As DNA, the CDR3 is TGTGCCAGCGAAGGATCATCTGGGACTGTAGAGACCCAGTACTTC. Protein: CASEGSSGTVETQYF. V is TRBV6-2 or TRBV6-3 and J is TRBJ2-5, with D possibly being TRBD2 (6 bases). The CDR3 spans 15 residues. Germline CDR1 is MNHEY and CDR2 is SVGEGT. The V and J ends lost 8 bases and 4 bases respectively, with 20 bases between them.

At least ten counts were recorded for this clonotype. A much larger clone differs from this one at a single base, so this may be a read error. The chain has TRBV27 and TRBJ2-1; 7 bases are shared with TRBD2. CDR3 length equals 16 residues. In germline, CDR1 is MNHEY, CDR2 SMNVEV (reference sequence). V was clipped by 2 bases and J by 2 bases; unmatched bases: 6. CDR3 coding DNA: TGTGCCAGCAGTTTAACTAGCGAGGCCACCTACAATGAGCAGTTCTTC. This codes for CASSLTSEATYNEQFF.

This clonotype has a count of ten or more. This chain links TRBV23-1 with TRBJ1-5; no clear D. TRBV23-1 is an open reading frame, and its role is uncertain. The ends were cut back, 9 bases at V and 6 bases at J, with 21 bases in the middle. This CDR3 spans 15 amino acids. CDR3 region: CASLSSVGSVQPQHF. CDR3 DNA: TGCGCCAGTCTGAGTTCCGTAGGGTCCGTTCAGCCCCAGCATTTT.

This clonotype showed up many times. The V and J genes are TRBV4-1 and TRBJ1-1; D is possibly TRBD1 (6 bases). The CDR3 totals 15 residues. CDR1 is MGHRA, CDR2 YSYEKL, per germline. Deletions cut 2 bases from V and 6 bases from J, with 16 bases between. The CDR3 bases are TGCGCCAGCAGCCAATCCGCAACAGGGTCGGCTGAAGCTTTCTTT. Amino acids: CASSQSATGSAEAFF.

At least ten counts were recorded for this clonotype. CDR3: CASSEALWTAADTQYF. The CDR3 bases are TGTGCCAGCAGTGAAGCTCTCTGGACGGCGGCAGATACGCAGTATTTT. The gene calls are TRBV6-1 and TRBJ2-3, with unresolved D. Germline V gene sequence: CDR1 MNHNS, CDR2 SASEGT. The length of the CDR3 is 16 residues. V lost 0 bases to trimming and J lost 4 bases, with 14 bases between them.

Ten or more counts support this clonotype. The rearrangement uses TRBV4-3 and TRBJ2-3; D gene unclear. CDR1 LGHNA and CDR2 YSLEER come from the germline V gene. The ends were cut back, 0 bases at V and 2 bases at J, with 3 bases in the middle. The CDR3 length is 13 residues. The CDR3 DNA reads as TGCGCCAGCAGCCAAGATAACACAGATACGCAGTATTTT. Its translation is CASSQDNTDTQYF.

This clonotype was detected ten times or more. The chain carries TRBV7-9 and TRBJ2-1, with TRBD2 matching over 7 bases. Germline trimming cut 5 bases from V and 10 bases from J; bases unmatched to any gene: 8. Germline CDR1 reads SEHNR; CDR2 reads FQNEAQ (reference sequence). This CDR3 is built from 13 residues. CDR3 loop: CASSPRLAHEQFF. For the CDR3, the DNA is TGTGCCAGCAGCCCAAGACTAGCTCACGAGCAGTTCTTC.

This clonotype was recorded once. A clone one base away is much larger, so this may be a read error. The chain uses TRBV6-2 or TRBV6-3 and TRBJ2-5; 9 positions agree with TRBD1. Germline assignment: CDR1 MNHEY and CDR2 SVGEGT. With V trimmed by 7 bases and J by 4 bases, 10 bases remained unmatched. The CDR3 length is 15 residues. The CDR3 DNA sequence: TGTGCCAGCACCGGGACAGGGCGGTACCTAGAGACCCAGTACTTC. This sequence encodes CASTGTGRYLETQYF.

This clonotype was seen at least ten times. The genes are TRBV12-3 or TRBV12-4 and TRBJ2-1; 8 nucleotides align to TRBD2. V was pared by 3 bases and J by 4 bases, with 11 bases of the junction left unmatched. The CDR3 sequence is 17 residues long. The CDR3 spells CASSFSGGRPPYNEQFF. DNA for the CDR3: TGTGCCAGCAGTTTTTCTGGCGGGAGGCCCCCGTACAATGAGCAGTTCTTC.

The CDR3 loop is CASSLRDSWTVSNQPQHF. In DNA, the CDR3 is TGTGCCAGCAGCTTAAGGGATTCGTGGACGGTGAGCAATCAGCCCCAGCATTTT. This rearrangement joins TRBV5-5 to TRBJ1-5; D is unclear. V lost 2 bases, J lost 1 base, and 19 bases lay in between. From germline, CDR1 is SGHKS and CDR2 YYEKEE (reference sequence). The CDR3 spans 18 residues.

This clonotype was observed many times. This rearrangement joins TRBV30 to TRBJ2-1; possible D gene TRBD2, 5 bases. The V end lost 0 bases, the J end lost 0 bases, and 9 bases lay between the germline ends. This CDR3 is built from 15 residues. Looked up from germline, CDR1 is GTSNPN and CDR2 is SVGIG (reference sequence). CDR3 residues: CAWSVGAGSYNEQFF. DNA for the CDR3: TGTGCCTGGAGTGTAGGTGCGGGCTCCTACAATGAGCAGTTCTTC. Full variable domain (rest looked up from reference TRBV30 and TRBJ2-1): SQTIHQWPATLVQPVGSPLSLECTVEGTSNPNLYWYRQAAGRGLQLLFYSVGIGQISSEVPQNLSASRPQDRQFILSSKKLLLSDSGFYLCAWSVGAGSYNEQFFGPGTRLTVL.

Of note for this clonotype: Possible read error: a much larger clone is one base away. The genes are TRBV27 and TRBJ2-7, with TRBD2 identical over 10 bases. Germline values: CDR1 MNHEY, CDR2 SMNVEV (reference sequence). CDR3 length: 16 residues. This CDR3 reads CAGSLVSPSGSYEQYF. DNA for the CDR3: TGTGCCGGCAGTTTAGTCTCGCCTAGCGGGAGCTACGAGCAGTACTTC.

This clonotype has a count of ten or more. J is TRBJ2-7 and V is TRBV10-3; perhaps TRBD2 as D (6 bases). Germline V lookup: CDR1 ENHRY, CDR2 SYGVKD. This CDR3 has 16 amino acids. V dropped 0 bases and J dropped 3 bases, with 15 bases sitting between them. CDR3 bases: TGTGCCATCAGTGAGTCAGGTCGGGGGTCCGTCTACGAGCAGTACTTC. This sequence encodes CAISESGRGSVYEQYF.